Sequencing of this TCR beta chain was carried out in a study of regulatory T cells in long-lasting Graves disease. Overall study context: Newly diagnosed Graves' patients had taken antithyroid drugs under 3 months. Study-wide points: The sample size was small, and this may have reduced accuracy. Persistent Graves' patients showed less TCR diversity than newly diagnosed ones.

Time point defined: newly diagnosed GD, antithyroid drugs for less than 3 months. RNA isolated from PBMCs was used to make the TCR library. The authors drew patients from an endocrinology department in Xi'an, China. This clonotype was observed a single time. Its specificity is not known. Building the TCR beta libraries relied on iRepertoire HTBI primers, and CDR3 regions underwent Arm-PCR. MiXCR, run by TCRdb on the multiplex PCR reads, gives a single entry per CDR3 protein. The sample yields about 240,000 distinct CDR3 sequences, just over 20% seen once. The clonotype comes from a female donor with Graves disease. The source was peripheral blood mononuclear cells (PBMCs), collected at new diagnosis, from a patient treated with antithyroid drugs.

In DNA, the CDR3 is TGCGCCAGCAGCCAAGATAGTGGTAGCGAGGGACATACGCAGTATTTT. It translates to CASSQDSGSEGHTQYF. The genes are TRBV4-3 and TRBJ2-3, with D perhaps TRBD1 or TRBD2 (5 bases each). The CDR3 is 16 amino acids. The germline gives CDR1 LGHNA, CDR2 YSLEER. V was trimmed by 0 bases and J by 7 bases, leaving 17 bases between them.